This T cell receptor (beta chain) was found in a study of OX40 agonist ivuxolimab in advanced cancers. Profiled with immunoSEQ multiplex PCR; TCRdb holds only in-frame clones, not every one. The data contain 55,000 to 70,000 clones, approximately 89% of them singletons. This CDR3 spans 15 amino acids. CDR1 is SEHNR, CDR2 FQNEAQ, per germline (reference sequence). V dropped 4 bases and J dropped 7 bases, with 20 bases sitting between them. This sequence was found in an adult with an advanced solid tumor such as melanoma, head and neck, liver or kidney cancer. The chain is built from TRBV7-9 and TRBJ2-7; D might be TRBD1 or TRBD2, each matching 7 bases. This specimen was CD4+ or CD8+ T cells sorted from blood, taken in a trial of the OX40 agonist ivuxolimab. CDR3 nucleotides: TGTGCCAGCAGCTCGGGACAGCTCGTTAGCGGGGAGCAGTACTTC. Protein product: CASSSGQLVSGEQYF.